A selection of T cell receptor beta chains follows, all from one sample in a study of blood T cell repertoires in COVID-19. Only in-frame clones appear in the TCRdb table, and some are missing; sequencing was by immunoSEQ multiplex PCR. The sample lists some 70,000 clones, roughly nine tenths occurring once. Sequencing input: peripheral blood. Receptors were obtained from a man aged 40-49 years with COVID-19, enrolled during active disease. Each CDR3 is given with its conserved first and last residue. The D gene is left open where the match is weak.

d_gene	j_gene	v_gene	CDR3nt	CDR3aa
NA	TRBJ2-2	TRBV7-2	TGTGCCAGCAGCCACCAGTCAGGGTCCACCGGGGAGCTGTTTTTT	CASSHQSGSTGELFF
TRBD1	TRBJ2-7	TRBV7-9	TGTGCCAGCAGCTCACAGGCAGGGACAGCTTTTCTCTACGAGCAGTACTTC	CASSSQAGTAFLYEQYF
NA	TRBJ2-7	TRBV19	TGTGCCAGTAGACAGACTGCGGACAGACCCTACGAGCAGTACTTC	CASRQTADRPYEQYF
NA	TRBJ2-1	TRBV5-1	TGCGCCAGCAGCTTGGCTGCTATCACTAGGCGAAATGAGCAGTTCTTC	CASSLAAITRRNEQFF
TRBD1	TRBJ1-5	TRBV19	TGTGCCAGTTGTATACAGGGGCGCCTTAATCAGCCCCAGCATTTT	CASCIQGRLNQPQHF
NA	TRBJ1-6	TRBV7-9	TGTGCCAGCAGCCAGGACACGATTAATTCACCCCTCCACTTT	CASSQDTINSPLHF
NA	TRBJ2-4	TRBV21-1	TGTGCCAGCAGCAAAAAAGGGGAGGTGGGGACCAAAAACATTCAGTACTTC	CASSKKGEVGTKNIQYF
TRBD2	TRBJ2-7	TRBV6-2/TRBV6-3	TGTGCCAGCAGTTACGCCCGGGGGGGAGACTACGAGCAGTACTTC	CASSYARGGDYEQYF
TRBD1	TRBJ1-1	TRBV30	TGTGCCTGGGGAAACAGACAGGGGTGGAGCAATGAAGCTTTCTTT	CAWGNRQGWSNEAFF
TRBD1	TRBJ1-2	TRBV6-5	TGTGCCGCTCACAGGGGTTTTGGCTATGGCTACACCTTC	CAAHRGFGYGYTF
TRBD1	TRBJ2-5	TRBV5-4	TGTGCCAGCAGCGCTGAACAGGGGGCTGGGGAGACCCAGTACTTC	CASSAEQGAGETQYF
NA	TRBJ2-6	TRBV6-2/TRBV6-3	TGTGCCAGCAGTTACAGGAGCTCTGGGGCCAACGTCCTGACTTTC	CASSYRSSGANVLTF
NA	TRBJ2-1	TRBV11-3	TGTGCCAGCAGCCGGCGGACAGACGACAATGAGCAGTTCTTC	CASSRRTDDNEQFF